These T cell receptor beta chains were read from a single sample in a study of cytomegalovirus exposure and HLA in healthy donors. Sequenced by immunoSEQ multiplex PCR; TCRdb stores in-frame clones only, minus some. The sample holds fewer than 250,000 clones, 70% to 80% seen once. Sequenced: PBMCs. These receptors were collected from a woman in her thirties in good health and CMV-seropositive. The CDR3 runs from the conserved cysteine through the conserved F or W. Each record gives: D gene, J gene, clone size, V gene, CDR3 length, CDR3 protein, CDR3 DNA. The D gene is left open where the match is weak. The listing skips clone size in some rows; elsewhere it reads once, few, many or a size class.

d_gene: .; j_gene: TRBJ1-3; abundance: .; v_gene: TRBV30; len: 15; CDR3aa: CAWSLRESSGNTIYF; CDR3nt: TGTGCCTGGAGTTTGAGGGAGAGCTCTGGAAACACCATATATTTT
d_gene: TRBD2; j_gene: TRBJ2-1; abundance: .; v_gene: TRBV5-1; len: 13; CDR3aa: CASSSGSYNEQFF; CDR3nt: TGCGCCAGCAGTAGCGGGAGCTACAATGAGCAGTTCTTC
d_gene: .; j_gene: TRBJ1-2; abundance: few; v_gene: TRBV27; len: 14; CDR3aa: CASSLRGFGYGYTF; CDR3nt: TGTGCCAGCAGTTTAAGGGGCTTCGGCTATGGCTACACCTTC
d_gene: .; j_gene: TRBJ2-7; abundance: .; v_gene: TRBV15; len: 14; CDR3aa: CATSGEYSSYEQYF; CDR3nt: TGTGCCACCTCAGGGGAATACAGCTCCTACGAGCAGTACTTC
d_gene: TRBD2; j_gene: TRBJ2-2; abundance: .; v_gene: TRBV4-1; len: 17; CDR3aa: CASSQGLAGVYTGELFF; CDR3nt: TGCGCCAGCAGCCAAGGGTTAGCGGGAGTCTACACCGGGGAGCTGTTTTTT
d_gene: .; j_gene: TRBJ1-2; abundance: .; v_gene: TRBV6-5; len: 14; CDR3aa: CASSYSIGAGGYTF; CDR3nt: TGTGCCAGCAGTTACTCGATAGGGGCCGGTGGCTACACCTTC
d_gene: TRBD2; j_gene: TRBJ2-1; abundance: once; v_gene: TRBV11-3; len: 13; CDR3aa: CASSPGGYNEQFF; CDR3nt: TGTGCCAGCAGCCCCGGGGGGTACAATGAGCAGTTCTTC
d_gene: .; j_gene: TRBJ2-2; abundance: .; v_gene: TRBV5-1; len: 15; CDR3aa: CASSLDPGGTGELFF; CDR3nt: TGCGCCAGCAGCTTGGATCCAGGCGGGACCGGGGAGCTGTTTTTT
d_gene: TRBD2; j_gene: TRBJ2-5; abundance: .; v_gene: TRBV7-2; len: 16; CDR3aa: CASSLGLAGPGETQYF; CDR3nt: TGTGCCAGCAGCTTAGGACTAGCGGGGCCGGGAGAGACCCAGTACTTC
d_gene: .; j_gene: TRBJ2-2; abundance: once; v_gene: TRBV10-1; len: 15; CDR3aa: CASDEILNGHGELFF; CDR3nt: TGCGCCAGCGATGAGATACTGAATGGTCACGGGGAGCTGTTTTTT